This entry concerns a single TCR beta chain. At one of its ends the junction is not consistent with the germline gene, which may arise from a read error. The sample originates from a study of CD8 T cells in Susac syndrome. About the study: Treatment at blood withdrawal was none, corticosteroids, or intravenous immunoglobulin alone in Susac syndrome patients.

Random hexamers were used to reverse transcribe the RNA input (0.5 to 1 ug). TCRdb processed the immunoSEQ multiplex PCR reads anew with MiXCR; each CDR3 protein has one entry. The sample shows under 300,000 distinct CDR3 sequences, almost 97% of them seen only once. The TCR comes from a human donor with Susac syndrome. Sequences were obtained from CD4+ T cells from PBMCs.

In nucleotides, the CDR3 is TGTGCTAGCAGCGGGAGGGCGGGGGAGACCCAGTACTTC. Protein sequence: CASSGRAGETQYF. The chain joins TRBV7-7 to TRBJ2-5; 10 bases are shared with TRBD2. This CDR3 has 13 amino acids. Germline V CDR1 and CDR2: SSHAT, FNYEAQ (reference sequence). Full variable domain (rest looked up from reference TRBV7-7 and TRBJ2-5): GAGVSQSPRYKVTKRGQDVTLRCDPISSHATLYWYQQALGQGPEFLTYFNYEAQPDKSGLPSDRFSAERPEGSISTLTIQRTEQRDSAMYRCASSGRAGETQYFGPGTRLLVL.